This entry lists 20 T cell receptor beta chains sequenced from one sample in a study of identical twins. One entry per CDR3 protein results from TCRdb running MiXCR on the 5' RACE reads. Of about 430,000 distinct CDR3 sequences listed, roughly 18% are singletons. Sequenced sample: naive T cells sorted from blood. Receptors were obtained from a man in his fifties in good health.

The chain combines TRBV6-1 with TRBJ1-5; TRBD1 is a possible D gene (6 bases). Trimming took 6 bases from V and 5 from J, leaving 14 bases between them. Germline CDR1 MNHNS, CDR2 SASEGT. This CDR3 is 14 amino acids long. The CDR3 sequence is CASRMTGMDQPQHF. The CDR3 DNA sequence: TGTGCCAGCAGAATGACAGGAATGGATCAGCCCCAGCATTTT.

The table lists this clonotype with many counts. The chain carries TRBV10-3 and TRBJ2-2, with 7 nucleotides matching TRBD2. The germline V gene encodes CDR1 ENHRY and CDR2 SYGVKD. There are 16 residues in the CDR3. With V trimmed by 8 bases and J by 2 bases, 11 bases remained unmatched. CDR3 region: CAIGRRSGANTGELFF. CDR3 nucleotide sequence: TGTGCCATCGGGCGGAGGAGCGGGGCAAACACCGGGGAGCTGTTTTTT.

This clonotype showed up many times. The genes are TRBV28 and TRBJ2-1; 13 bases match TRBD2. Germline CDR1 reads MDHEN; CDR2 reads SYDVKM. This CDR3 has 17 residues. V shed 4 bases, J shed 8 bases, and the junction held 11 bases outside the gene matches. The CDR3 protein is CASSSVRTSGSKDEQFF. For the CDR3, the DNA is TGTGCCAGCAGTTCAGTCCGGACTAGCGGGAGTAAGGATGAGCAGTTCTTC.

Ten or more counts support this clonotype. The CDR3 protein is CASSYLAGGIYEQYF. The CDR3 DNA reads as TGTGCCAGCAGTTATTTAGCGGGGGGGATCTACGAGCAGTACTTC. The genes are TRBV7-2 and TRBJ2-7, with 11 nucleotides matching TRBD2. This CDR3 region has 15 residues. J lost 3 bases, V lost 6 bases, and 7 bases had no gene match. CDR1 is SGHTA and CDR2 is FQGNSA in the germline V gene.

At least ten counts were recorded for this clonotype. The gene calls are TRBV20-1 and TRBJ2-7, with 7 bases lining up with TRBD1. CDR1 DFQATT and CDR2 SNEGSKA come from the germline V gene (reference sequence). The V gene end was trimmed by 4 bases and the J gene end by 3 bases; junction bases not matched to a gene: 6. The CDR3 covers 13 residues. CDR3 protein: CSATSGGDYEQYF. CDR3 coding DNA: TGCAGTGCTACCTCAGGGGGTGACTACGAGCAGTACTTC.

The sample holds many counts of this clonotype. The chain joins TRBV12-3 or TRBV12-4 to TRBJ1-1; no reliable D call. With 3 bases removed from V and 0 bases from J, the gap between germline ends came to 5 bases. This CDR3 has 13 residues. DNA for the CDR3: TGTGCCAGCAGTTTGGGTTTGAACACTGAAGCTTTCTTT. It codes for CASSLGLNTEAFF.

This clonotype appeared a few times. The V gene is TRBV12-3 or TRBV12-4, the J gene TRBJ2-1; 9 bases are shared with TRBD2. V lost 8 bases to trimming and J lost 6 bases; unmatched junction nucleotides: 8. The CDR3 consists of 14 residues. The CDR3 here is CASLPGLALNEQFF. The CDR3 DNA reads TGTGCCAGCCTCCCGGGACTAGCTCTCAATGAGCAGTTCTTC.

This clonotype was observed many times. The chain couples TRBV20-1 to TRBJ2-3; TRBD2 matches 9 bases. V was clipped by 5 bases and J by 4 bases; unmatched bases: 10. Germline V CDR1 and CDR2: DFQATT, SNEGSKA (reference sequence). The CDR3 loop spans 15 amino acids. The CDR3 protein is CSAWPGLAEPDTQYF. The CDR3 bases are TGCAGTGCTTGGCCGGGACTAGCAGAGCCAGATACGCAGTATTTT.

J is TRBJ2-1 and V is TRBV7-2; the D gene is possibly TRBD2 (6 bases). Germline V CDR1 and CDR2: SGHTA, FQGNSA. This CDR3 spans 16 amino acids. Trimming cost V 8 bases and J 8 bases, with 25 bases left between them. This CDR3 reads CASRYPFAPSDHEQFF. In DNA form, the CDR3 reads TGTGCCAGCCGCTATCCTTTTGCCCCTAGCGACCATGAGCAGTTCTTC.

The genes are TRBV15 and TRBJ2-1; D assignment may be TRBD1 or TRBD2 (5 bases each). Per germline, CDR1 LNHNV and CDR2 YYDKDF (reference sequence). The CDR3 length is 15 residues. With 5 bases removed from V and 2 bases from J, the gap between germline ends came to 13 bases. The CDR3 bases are TGTGCCACCAGCCTTACCGGGACGGCCTACAATGAGCAGTTCTTC. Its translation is CATSLTGTAYNEQFF.

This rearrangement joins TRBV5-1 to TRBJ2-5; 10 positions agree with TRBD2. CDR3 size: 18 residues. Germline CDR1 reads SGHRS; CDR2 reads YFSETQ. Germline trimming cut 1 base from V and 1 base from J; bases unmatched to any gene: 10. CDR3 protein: CASSLSWLAGAFQETQYF. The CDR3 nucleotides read TGCGCCAGCAGCTTGTCGTGGCTAGCGGGGGCCTTCCAAGAGACCCAGTACTTC.

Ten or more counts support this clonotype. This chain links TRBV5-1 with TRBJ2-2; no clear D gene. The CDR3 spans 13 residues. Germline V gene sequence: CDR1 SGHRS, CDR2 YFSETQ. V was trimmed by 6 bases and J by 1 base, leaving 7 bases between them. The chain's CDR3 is CASIGQNTGELFF. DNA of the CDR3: TGCGCCAGCATAGGGCAGAACACCGGGGAGCTGTTTTTT. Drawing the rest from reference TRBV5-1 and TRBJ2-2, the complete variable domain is KAGVTQTPRYLIKTRGQQVTLSCSPISGHRSVSWYQQTPGQGLQFLFEYFSETQRNKGNFPGRFSGRQFSNSRSEMNVSTLELGDSALYLCASIGQNTGELFFGEGSRLTVL.

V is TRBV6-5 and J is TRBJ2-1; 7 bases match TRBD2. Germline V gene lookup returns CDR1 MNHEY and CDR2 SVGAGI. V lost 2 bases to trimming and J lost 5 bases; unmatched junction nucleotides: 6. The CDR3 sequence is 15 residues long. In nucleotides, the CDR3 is TGTGCCAGCAGTTACACCCGCGGGGGAAACAATGAGCAGTTCTTC. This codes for CASSYTRGGNNEQFF.

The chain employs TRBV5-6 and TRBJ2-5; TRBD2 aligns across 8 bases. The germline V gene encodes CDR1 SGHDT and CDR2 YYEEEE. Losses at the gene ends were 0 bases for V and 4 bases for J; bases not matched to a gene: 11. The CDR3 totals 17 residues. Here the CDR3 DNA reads TGTGCCAGCAGCTTGGCCCTTTCCGGGAGGGAGGGAGAGACCCAGTACTTC. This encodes CASSLALSGREGETQYF.

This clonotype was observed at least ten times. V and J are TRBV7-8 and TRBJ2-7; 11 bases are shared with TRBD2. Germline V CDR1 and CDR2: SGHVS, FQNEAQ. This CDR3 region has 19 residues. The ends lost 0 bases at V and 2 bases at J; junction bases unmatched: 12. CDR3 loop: CASSLALASGGPATYEQYF. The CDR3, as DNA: TGTGCCAGCAGCTTAGCGCTGGCTAGCGGGGGGCCAGCAACCTACGAGCAGTACTTC.

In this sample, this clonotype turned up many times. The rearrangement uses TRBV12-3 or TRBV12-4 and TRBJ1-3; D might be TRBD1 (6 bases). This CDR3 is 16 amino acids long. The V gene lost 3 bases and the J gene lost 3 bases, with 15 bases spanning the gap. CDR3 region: CASSFSGRGGGNTIYF. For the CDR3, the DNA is TGTGCCAGCAGTTTCTCCGGCAGGGGAGGTGGAAACACCATATATTTT.

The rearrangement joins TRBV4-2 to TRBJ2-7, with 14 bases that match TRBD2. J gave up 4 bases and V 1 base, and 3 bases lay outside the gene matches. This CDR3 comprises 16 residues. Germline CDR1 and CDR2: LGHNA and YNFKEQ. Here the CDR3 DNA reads TGTGCCAGCAGCCAAGGGGGACTAGCGGGAGTGTACGAGCAGTACTTC. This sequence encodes CASSQGGLAGVYEQYF.

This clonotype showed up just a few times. The CDR3 bases are TGTGCCAGCAGCCGCGGGGGGGCCCCGTTCTTC. Its translation: CASSRGGAPFF. The J gene is TRBJ2-1, the V gene TRBV6-5; the match to TRBD2 covers 9 bases. The CDR3 spans 11 residues. The V gene's germline CDR1 is MNHEY and CDR2 SVGAGI. The junction had 6 bases not matched to a gene; V was cut back by 6 bases and J by 15 bases.

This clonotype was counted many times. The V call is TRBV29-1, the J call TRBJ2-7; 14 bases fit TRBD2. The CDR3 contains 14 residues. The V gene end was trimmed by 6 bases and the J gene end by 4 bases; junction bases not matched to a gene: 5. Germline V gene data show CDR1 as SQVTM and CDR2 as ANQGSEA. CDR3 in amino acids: CSVGLAGEEYEQYF. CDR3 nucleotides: TGCAGCGTGGGACTAGCGGGAGAGGAGTACGAGCAGTACTTC.

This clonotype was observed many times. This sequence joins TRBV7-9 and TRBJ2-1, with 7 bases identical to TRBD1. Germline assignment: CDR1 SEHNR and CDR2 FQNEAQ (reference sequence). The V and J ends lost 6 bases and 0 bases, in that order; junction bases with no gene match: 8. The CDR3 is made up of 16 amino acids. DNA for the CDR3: TGTGCCAGCAGTATCAAGACAGGGCGCTCCTACAATGAGCAGTTCTTC. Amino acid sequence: CASSIKTGRSYNEQFF.